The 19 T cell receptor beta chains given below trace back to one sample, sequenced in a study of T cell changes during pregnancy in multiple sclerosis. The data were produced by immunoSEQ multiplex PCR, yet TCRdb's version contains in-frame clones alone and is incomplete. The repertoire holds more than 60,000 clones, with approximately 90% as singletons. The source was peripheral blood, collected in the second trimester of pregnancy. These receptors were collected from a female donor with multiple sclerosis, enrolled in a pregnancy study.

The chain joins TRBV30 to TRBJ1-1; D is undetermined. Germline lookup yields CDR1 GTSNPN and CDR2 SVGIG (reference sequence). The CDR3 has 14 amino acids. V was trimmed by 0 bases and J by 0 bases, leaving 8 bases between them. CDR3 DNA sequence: TGTGCCTGGAGTGTACTCGGTATGAACACTGAAGCTTTCTTT. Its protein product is CAWSVLGMNTEAFF.

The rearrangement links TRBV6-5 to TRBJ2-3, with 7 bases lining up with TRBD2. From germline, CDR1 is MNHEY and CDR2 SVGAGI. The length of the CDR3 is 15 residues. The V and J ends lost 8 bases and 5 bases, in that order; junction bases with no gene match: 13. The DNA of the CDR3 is TGTGCCAGCGTCGCGAGTCCCGGGGGGAAAGATACGCAGTATTTT. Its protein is CASVASPGGKDTQYF.

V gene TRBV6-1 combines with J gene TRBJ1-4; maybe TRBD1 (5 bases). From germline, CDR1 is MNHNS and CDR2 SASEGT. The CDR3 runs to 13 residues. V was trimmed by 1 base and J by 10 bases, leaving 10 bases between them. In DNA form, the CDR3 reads TGTGCCAGCAGTGAAGGATGGAGGGGAAAACTGTTTTTT. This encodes CASSEGWRGKLFF.

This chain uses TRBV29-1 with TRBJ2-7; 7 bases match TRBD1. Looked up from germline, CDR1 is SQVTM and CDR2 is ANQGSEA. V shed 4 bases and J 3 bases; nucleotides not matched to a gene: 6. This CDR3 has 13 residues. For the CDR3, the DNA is TGCAGCGTTGGGGGACAGTGGAACTACGAGCAGTACTTC. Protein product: CSVGGQWNYEQYF.

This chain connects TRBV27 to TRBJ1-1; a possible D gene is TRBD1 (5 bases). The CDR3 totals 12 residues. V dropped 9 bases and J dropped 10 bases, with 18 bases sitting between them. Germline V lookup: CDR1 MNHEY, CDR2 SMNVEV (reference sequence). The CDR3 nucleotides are TGTGCCAGTAGCTCCTTGCGAAGGGGAGCTTTCTTT. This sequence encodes CASSSLRRGAFF.

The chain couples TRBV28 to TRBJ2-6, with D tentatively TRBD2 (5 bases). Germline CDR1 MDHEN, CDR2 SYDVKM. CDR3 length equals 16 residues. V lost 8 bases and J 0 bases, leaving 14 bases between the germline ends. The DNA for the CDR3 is TGTGCCAGCTCCGGGGATCCAAACTCTGGGGCCAACGTCCTGACTTTC. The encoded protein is CASSGDPNSGANVLTF.

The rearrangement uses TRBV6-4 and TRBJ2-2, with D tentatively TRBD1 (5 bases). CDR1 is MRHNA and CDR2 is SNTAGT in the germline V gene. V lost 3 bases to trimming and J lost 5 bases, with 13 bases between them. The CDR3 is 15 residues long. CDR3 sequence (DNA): TGTGCCAGCAGTGATTCAAGGGGAAGTACCGGGGAGCTGTTTTTT. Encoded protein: CASSDSRGSTGELFF.

CDR3 sequence: CASSVGRSGNTIYF. CDR3 bases: TGTGCCAGCAGCGTAGGTCGCTCTGGAAACACCATATATTTT. This chain connects TRBV9 to TRBJ1-3; the D is unclear. V lost 0 bases to trimming and J lost 0 bases, with 4 bases between them. CDR3 length equals 14 residues. Germline CDR1 SGDLS, CDR2 YYNGEE.

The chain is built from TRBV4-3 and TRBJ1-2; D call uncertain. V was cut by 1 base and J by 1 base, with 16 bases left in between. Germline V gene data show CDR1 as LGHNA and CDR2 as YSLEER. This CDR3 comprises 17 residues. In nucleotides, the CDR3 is TGCGCCAGCAGCCAAGGTTCCGCGCCGGGAGGTAACTATGGCTACACCTTC. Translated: CASSQGSAPGGNYGYTF.

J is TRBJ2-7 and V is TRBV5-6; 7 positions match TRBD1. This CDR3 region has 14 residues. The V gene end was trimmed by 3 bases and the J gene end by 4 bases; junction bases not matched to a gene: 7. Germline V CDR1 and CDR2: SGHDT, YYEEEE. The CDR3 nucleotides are TGTGCCAGCAGCTATCCAGACAGGGCATACGAGCAGTACTTC. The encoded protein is CASSYPDRAYEQYF.

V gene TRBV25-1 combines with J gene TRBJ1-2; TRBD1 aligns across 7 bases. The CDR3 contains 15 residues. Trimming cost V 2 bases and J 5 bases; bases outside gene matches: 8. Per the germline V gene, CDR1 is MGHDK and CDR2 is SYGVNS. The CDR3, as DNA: TGTGCCAGCAGTGAAGCTCTAACAGGGGAGTATGGCTACACCTTC. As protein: CASSEALTGEYGYTF.

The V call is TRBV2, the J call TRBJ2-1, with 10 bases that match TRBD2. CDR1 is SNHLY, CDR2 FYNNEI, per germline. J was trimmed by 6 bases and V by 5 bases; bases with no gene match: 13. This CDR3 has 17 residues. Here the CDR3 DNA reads TGTGCCAGCAGTTTGTCCGCCGGACTAGCGGACGTCAATGAGCAGTTCTTC. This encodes CASSLSAGLADVNEQFF.

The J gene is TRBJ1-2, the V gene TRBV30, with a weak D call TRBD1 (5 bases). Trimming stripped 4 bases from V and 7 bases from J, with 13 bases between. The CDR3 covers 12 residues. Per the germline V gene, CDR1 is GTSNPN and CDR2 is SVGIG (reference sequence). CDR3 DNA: TGTGCCTGGAAAGGGGAATGGGTTGGCTACACCTTC. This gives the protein CAWKGEWVGYTF.

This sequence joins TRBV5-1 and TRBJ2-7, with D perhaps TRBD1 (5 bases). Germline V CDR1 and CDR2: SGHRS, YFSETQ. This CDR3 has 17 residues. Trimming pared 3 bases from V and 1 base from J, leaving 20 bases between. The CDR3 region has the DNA TGCGCCAGCAGCTCTACGCCAGGGCCCCCGCCATCCTACGAGCAGTACTTC. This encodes CASSSTPGPPPSYEQYF.

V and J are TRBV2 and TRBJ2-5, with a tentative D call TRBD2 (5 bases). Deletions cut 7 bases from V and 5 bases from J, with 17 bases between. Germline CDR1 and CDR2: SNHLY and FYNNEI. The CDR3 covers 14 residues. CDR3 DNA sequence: TGTGCCAGCACTGATAGCGACTTCGCCGAGACCCAGTACTTC. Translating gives CASTDSDFAETQYF. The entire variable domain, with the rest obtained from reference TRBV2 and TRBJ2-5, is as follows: EPEVTQTPSHQVTQMGQEVILRCVPISNHLYFYWYRQILGQKVEFLVSFYNNEISEKSEIFDDQFSVERPDGSNFTLKIRSTKLEDSAMYFCASTDSDFAETQYFGPGTRLLVL.

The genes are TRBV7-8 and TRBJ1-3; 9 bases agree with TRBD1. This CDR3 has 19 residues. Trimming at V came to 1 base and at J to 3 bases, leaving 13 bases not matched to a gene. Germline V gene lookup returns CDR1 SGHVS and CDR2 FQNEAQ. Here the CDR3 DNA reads TGTGCCAGCAGCTTAGTGAATGAACCGGGACAGGGAGGTGGAAACACCATATATTTT. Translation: CASSLVNEPGQGGGNTIYF.

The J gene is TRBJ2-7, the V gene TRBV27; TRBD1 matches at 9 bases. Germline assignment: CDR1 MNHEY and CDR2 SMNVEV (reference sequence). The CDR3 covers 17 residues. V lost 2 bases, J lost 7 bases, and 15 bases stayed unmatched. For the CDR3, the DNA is TGTGCCAGCAGTTTAAGGGGTTCGGGACAGGGTGTTAGGGAGCAGTACTTC. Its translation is CASSLRGSGQGVREQYF.

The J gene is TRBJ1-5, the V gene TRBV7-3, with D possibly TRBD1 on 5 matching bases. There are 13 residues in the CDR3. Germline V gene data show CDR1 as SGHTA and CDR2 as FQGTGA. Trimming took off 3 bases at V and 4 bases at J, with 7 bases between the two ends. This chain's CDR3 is CASSFDRNQPQHF. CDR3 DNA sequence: TGTGCCAGCAGCTTTGACAGAAATCAGCCCCAGCATTTT.

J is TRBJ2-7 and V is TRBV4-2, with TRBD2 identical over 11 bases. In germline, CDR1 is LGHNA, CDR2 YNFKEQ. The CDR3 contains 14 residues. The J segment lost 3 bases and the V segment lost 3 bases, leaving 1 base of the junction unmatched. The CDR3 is CASSQGLADYEQYF. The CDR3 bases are TGTGCCAGCAGCCAGGGACTAGCGGACTACGAGCAGTACTTC.